This T cell receptor (beta chain) was sequenced during a study of monozygotic twins with inflammatory bowel disease. For this clonotype: Its matching antigen is unknown.

cDNA was produced in eight separate reactions per sample. Reanalyzing the 5' RACE reads, TCRdb keeps one entry per CDR3 protein, without DNA. The ten most abundant clones cover 7.5% to 9.5% of a sample with roughly 200,000 distinct CDR3 sequences. Germline V lookup: CDR1 SGHNT, CDR2 YYREEE (reference sequence). The CDR3 consists of 13 residues. Findings of the study overall: T cell subtypes that differed could not be told apart. Healthy twins shared more clonotypes with others than IBD patients, most markedly active ones.

The source material was blood. This receptor was obtained from a human donor with ulcerative colitis or Crohn's disease, or a healthy co-twin of an affected twin (not recorded which). The gene calls are TRBV5-4 and TRBJ2-2; checking the TCRdb D call of TRBD1 is not possible without DNA. The CDR3 here is CASSRDSTGELFF.